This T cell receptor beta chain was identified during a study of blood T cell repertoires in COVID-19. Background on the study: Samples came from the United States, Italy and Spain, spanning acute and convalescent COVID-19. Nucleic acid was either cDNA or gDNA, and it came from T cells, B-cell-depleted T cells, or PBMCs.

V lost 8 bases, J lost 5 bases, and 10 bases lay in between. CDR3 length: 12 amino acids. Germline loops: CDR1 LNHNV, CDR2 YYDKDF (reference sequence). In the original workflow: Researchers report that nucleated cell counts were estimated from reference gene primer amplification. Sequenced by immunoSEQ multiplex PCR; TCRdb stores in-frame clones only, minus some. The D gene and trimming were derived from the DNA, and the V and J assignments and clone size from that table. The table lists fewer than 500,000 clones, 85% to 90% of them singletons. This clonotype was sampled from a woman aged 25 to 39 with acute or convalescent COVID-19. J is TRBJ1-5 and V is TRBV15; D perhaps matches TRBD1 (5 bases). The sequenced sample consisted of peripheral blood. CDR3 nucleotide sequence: TGTGCCACCGGGGGGGACTATCAGCCCCAGCATTTT. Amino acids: CATGGDYQPQHF.